This T cell receptor beta chain is from a study of beta chain features in type 1 diabetes. Comment on this clone: The antigen is not known.

Germline V gene sequence: CDR1 GTSNPN, CDR2 SVGIG (reference sequence). The CDR3 extends over 15 amino acids. V dropped 6 bases and J dropped 4; count of bases not matched to a gene: 9. Expressed TCRB transcripts got sequenced, as all isolated RNA was reverse transcribed. The data were produced by immunoSEQ multiplex PCR, yet TCRdb's version contains in-frame clones alone and is incomplete. The sample includes around 350,000 clones, around 12% seen only once; the top ten take about 0.017%. General study results and limits: Amplification by PCR could prefer shorter templates, with the same effect in patients and controls. Relative to healthy donors, patients appeared to have naive, central memory and Treg TCRB repertoires that were more similar. VDJ junctions from patients with type 1 diabetes contained fewer insertions and more deletions. Significant though moderate, a shortening of TCRB CDR3s appeared in all four CD4+ subsets of Type 1 diabetes patients.

Material: naive CD4+ T cells from blood. The sequence was collected from a man aged 18-30 years in good health. This sequence joins TRBV30 and TRBJ2-2; 9 positions match TRBD2. CDR3 loop: CACISGSAVTGELFF. In nucleotides, the CDR3 is TGTGCCTGTATTAGCGGGAGTGCGGTCACCGGGGAGCTGTTTTTT.